Following are 30 T cell receptor beta chains from one sample sequenced in a study of T cells in Graves' hyperthyroidism and ophthalmopathy. Amplified regions were TCR beta CDR3 sequences from RNA transcripts. Carried out on the TCR CDR3, a first-round RT-PCR used the HTBI primer set. TCRdb reprocessed the multiplex PCR reads via MiXCR and lists one record per CDR3 protein. The sample gives 550,000 to 600,000 distinct CDR3 sequences, 11% to 15% of which show up once; about 6.6% is in the top ten. The sample consisted of blood. All receptors derive from a woman aged 18-29 years with Graves' ophthalmopathy.

A word on this clonotype: A much more abundant neighbour one base away suggests this may be a read error. This chain uses TRBV20-1 with TRBJ2-1, with D perhaps TRBD2 (7 bases). CDR1 is DFQATT and CDR2 is SNEGSKA in the germline V gene (reference sequence). The V end lost 1 base, the J end lost 6 bases, and 16 bases lay between the germline ends. CDR3 length: 15 amino acids. In DNA, the CDR3 is TGCAGTGCTAGAGTCGGGGGGCAGAACTGCAATGAGCAGTTCTTC. Protein product: CSARVGGQNCNEQFF.

This clonotype showed up just a few times. The chain carries TRBV7-4 and TRBJ2-3; 16 bases align to TRBD2. Per the germline V gene, CDR1 is SGHVT and CDR2 is SQSDAQ. The J segment lost 6 bases and the V segment lost 3 bases, leaving 9 bases of the junction unmatched. CDR3 length: 18 residues. The CDR3 is CASSLIAGTSGRADTQYF. The CDR3 DNA reads as TGTGCCAGCAGCTTGATCGCCGGGACTAGCGGGAGGGCCGATACGCAGTATTTT.

This clonotype was detected ten times or more. This sequence joins TRBV11-3 and TRBJ2-3, with 7 bases lining up with TRBD1. This CDR3 has 14 amino acids. Germline CDR1 is SGHNT and CDR2 is YENEEA. With 5 bases clipped from V and 5 bases from J, the junction kept 7 bases outside the gene matches. The CDR3 DNA is TGTGCCAGCAGCCCATGGGACAGACGAGATACGCAGTATTTT. Encoded protein: CASSPWDRRDTQYF.

The chain combines TRBV25-1 with TRBJ1-2, with D perhaps matching TRBD1 (5 bases). Trimming stripped 3 bases from V and 5 bases from J, with 19 bases between. Germline V gives CDR1 MGHDK, CDR2 SYGVNS. The CDR3 covers 16 residues. CDR3 in DNA: TGTGCCAGCAGTGACCGGCCGGGGGAAGTAAGATATGGCTACACCTTC. Protein product: CASSDRPGEVRYGYTF.

The rearrangement uses TRBV6-1 and TRBJ1-3; weak D call: TRBD1 (5 bases). In germline, CDR1 is MNHNS, CDR2 SASEGT. This CDR3 is 16 amino acids long. The V and J ends lost 5 bases and 0 bases respectively, with 14 bases between them. DNA for the CDR3: TGTGCCAGCAGTTGGGGGGACCGGAGCTCTGGAAACACCATATATTTT. As protein: CASSWGDRSSGNTIYF.

This clonotype has ten or more counts. This sequence joins TRBV28 and TRBJ2-5; maybe TRBD2 (5 bases). CDR1 and CDR2 from the germline V gene are MDHEN and SYDVKM. V lost 5 bases and J 13 bases, leaving 26 bases between the germline ends. CDR3 size: 15 residues. Here the CDR3 DNA reads TGTGCCAGCAGTCCAGCGGCCCTCGGACTCCCCGGTGGGTACTTC. As protein: CASSPAALGLPGGYF. Looking up the rest from reference TRBV28 and TRBJ2-5 gives the full variable domain: DVKVTQSSRYLVKRTGEKVFLECVQDMDHENMFWYRQDPGLGLRLIYFSYDVKMKEKGDIPEGYSVSREKKERFSLILESASTNQTSMYLCASSPAALGLPGGYFGPGTRLLVL.

This clonotype was recorded at least ten times. The chain links TRBV7-9 to TRBJ2-7, with TRBD2 matching 8 bases. Germline V gene sequence: CDR1 SEHNR, CDR2 FQNEAQ (reference sequence). This CDR3 has 13 amino acids. The V gene end was trimmed by 8 bases and the J gene end by 0 bases; junction bases not matched to a gene: 3. CDR3 sequence reads: CASGGLVSYEQYF. In DNA form, the CDR3 reads TGTGCCAGCGGGGGACTAGTCTCCTACGAGCAGTACTTC.

In this sample, this clonotype turned up many times. The rearrangement links TRBV11-2 to TRBJ1-1; 7 nucleotides match TRBD1. This CDR3 is 15 amino acids long. CDR1 is SGHAT and CDR2 is FQNNGV in the germline V gene. Losses at the gene ends were 6 bases for V and 0 bases for J; bases not matched to a gene: 7. The chain's CDR3 is CASRTLQGMNTEAFF. CDR3 nucleotides: TGTGCCAGCAGGACCCTACAGGGGATGAACACTGAAGCTTTCTTT.

This clonotype was recorded a few times. V and J are TRBV15 and TRBJ1-6, with 8 bases identical to TRBD1. CDR3 length: 21 amino acids. V lost 2 bases to trimming and J lost 5 bases; unmatched junction nucleotides: 20. Germline assignment: CDR1 LNHNV and CDR2 YYDKDF (reference sequence). The CDR3 loop reads CATSRRRWDRFLTRDNSPLHF. The CDR3 coding sequence is TGTGCCACCAGCAGAAGAAGATGGGACAGGTTCCTAACAAGGGATAATTCACCCCTCCACTTT.

This clonotype was found many times. The chain is built from TRBV7-6 and TRBJ2-1; 11 bases are shared with TRBD2. This CDR3 contains 16 residues. Trimming took 2 bases from V and 10 from J; bases not matched to a gene: 10. CDR1 is SGHVS and CDR2 is FNYEAQ in the germline V gene. Here the CDR3 DNA reads TGTGCCAGCAGCTTAATCTTAGCGGGAGGGCCGGGGGAGCAGTTCTTC. This codes for CASSLILAGGPGEQFF. The full variable domain, its missing parts supplied by reference TRBV7-6 and TRBJ2-1, is GAGVSQSPRYKVTKRGQDVALRCDPISGHVSLYWYRQALGQGPEFLTYFNYEAQQDKSGLPNDRFSAERPEGSISTLTIQRTEQRDSAMYRCASSLILAGGPGEQFFGPGTRLTVL.

This clonotype was counted many times. The chain uses TRBV4-3 and TRBJ2-2; D uncertain. CDR3 size: 16 residues. V lost 0 bases to trimming and J lost 2 bases, with 10 bases between them. Germline V lookup: CDR1 LGHNA, CDR2 YSLEER. Here the CDR3 DNA reads TGCGCCAGCAGCCAAGAATTCCCTTCTAACACCGGGGAGCTGTTTTTT. It codes for CASSQEFPSNTGELFF.

This clonotype was seen at least ten times. The chain employs TRBV11-2 and TRBJ2-3; D ambiguous. The CDR3 has 15 residues. Trimming left V 3 bases short and J 8 bases short, with 18 bases between. The germline V gene encodes CDR1 SGHAT and CDR2 FQNNGV. The CDR3 nucleotides read TGTGCCAGCAGCTTGTGGGCAGGTAGTTCCCCTACGCAGTATTTT. This codes for CASSLWAGSSPTQYF.

The rearrangement joins TRBV14 to TRBJ1-5; D call uncertain. Germline-derived CDR1 and CDR2 are SGHDN and FVKESK. V was trimmed by 4 bases and J by 7 bases, leaving 11 bases between them. The CDR3 has 13 residues. CDR3: CASSLSEEQPQHF. For the CDR3, the DNA is TGTGCCAGCAGCCTTTCGGAGGAACAGCCCCAGCATTTT. The whole variable domain, filled in from reference TRBV14 and TRBJ1-5, reads EAGVTQFPSHSVIEKGQTVTLRCDPISGHDNLYWYRRVMGKEIKFLLHFVKESKQDESGMPNNRFLAERTGGTYSTLKVQPAELEDSGVYFCASSLSEEQPQHFGDGTRLSIL.

The V and J genes are TRBV6-1 and TRBJ2-3; D unresolved. Germline V gene data show CDR1 as MNHNS and CDR2 as SASEGT. The germline V and J ends were trimmed by 5 bases and 3 bases, with 12 bases remaining between them. This CDR3 region has 14 residues. CDR3 loop: CASSMPDGTDTQYF. The CDR3 nucleotides are TGTGCCAGCAGTATGCCGGATGGGACAGATACGCAGTATTTT.

This clonotype was counted ten times or more. The chain uses TRBV7-3 and TRBJ2-3, with D possibly TRBD2 on 6 matching bases. V was clipped by 6 bases and J by 0 bases, with 13 bases between them. The CDR3 length is 15 residues. Germline assignment: CDR1 SGHTA and CDR2 FQGTGA. For the CDR3, the DNA is TGTGCCAGCAGTTCATTAGCGGCAAGCACAGATACGCAGTATTTT. Translated, it gives CASSSLAASTDTQYF.

This clonotype appeared many times. V gene TRBV29-1 combines with J gene TRBJ2-7; either TRBD1 or TRBD2 may fit D (5 bases each). V was shortened by 5 bases and J by 2 bases, with 16 bases between the two germline ends. Germline V gene sequence: CDR1 SQVTM, CDR2 ANQGSEA. The CDR3 totals 14 residues. The CDR3 protein is CSVHRDGSAYEQYF. CDR3 DNA: TGCAGCGTTCACCGGGACGGATCAGCCTACGAGCAGTACTTC.

The genes are TRBV7-3 and TRBJ2-3, with D unclear. The ends were cut back, 0 bases at V and 2 bases at J, with 12 bases in the middle. The CDR3 consists of 16 residues. Germline loops: CDR1 SGHTA, CDR2 FQGTGA. The CDR3 DNA reads TGTGCCAGCAGCTTAACTTCCGCGGTTAACACAGATACGCAGTATTTT. This encodes CASSLTSAVNTDTQYF.

This chain connects TRBV7-9 to TRBJ2-2, with 11 bases lining up with TRBD2. Germline V gene lookup returns CDR1 SEHNR and CDR2 FQNEAQ (reference sequence). V shed 4 bases and J 2 bases; nucleotides not matched to a gene: 6. The CDR3 consists of 17 residues. CDR3 protein: CASSSSGLAGNTGELFF. Written as DNA, the CDR3 is TGTGCCAGCAGCTCCAGTGGACTAGCGGGTAACACCGGGGAGCTGTTTTTT.

This clonotype turned up a few times. The genes are TRBV9 and TRBJ1-2; 9 bases fit TRBD1. V lost 3 bases and J lost 4; bases outside the gene matches: 13. CDR1 SGDLS and CDR2 YYNGEE come from the germline V gene. The CDR3 runs 17 residues. The chain's CDR3 is CASSGRHQMDRGYGYTF. The CDR3 DNA follows: TGTGCCAGCAGCGGCCGCCACCAGATGGACAGGGGCTATGGCTACACCTTC.

This clonotype was seen repeatedly, ten times or more. V is TRBV11-3 and J is TRBJ2-5, with D unclear. V lost 1 base and J 5 bases, leaving 14 bases between the germline ends. The CDR3 has 15 residues. The germline V gene encodes CDR1 SGHNT and CDR2 YENEEA. The CDR3 DNA reads TGTGCCAGCAGCTTAGCCCTAGGTCCCCAGGAGACCCAGTACTTC. It codes for CASSLALGPQETQYF.

This clonotype was observed once. The J gene is TRBJ2-7, the V gene TRBV6-2 or TRBV6-3, with D hard to call. Trimming took off 0 bases at V and 8 bases at J, with 14 bases between the two ends. Germline V gene lookup returns CDR1 MNHEY and CDR2 SVGEGT. This CDR3 contains 14 residues. The CDR3 sequence: CASSYSIRPQQQYF. The CDR3 region has the DNA TGTGCCAGCAGTTACTCGATCAGGCCCCAGCAGCAGTACTTC.

In its sample, this clonotype was seen once. The gene calls are TRBV11-2 and TRBJ2-7; D tentatively reads TRBD1 or TRBD2 (5 bases each). Germline CDR1 is SGHAT and CDR2 is FQNNGV. The CDR3 is 13 residues long. V was shortened by 3 bases and J by 3 bases, with 9 bases between the two germline ends. The CDR3 DNA reads as TGTGCCAGCAGCTTGGGACCGGTCTACGAGCAGTACGTC. The encoded protein is CASSLGPVYEQYV.

This clonotype was seen a handful of times. V gene TRBV4-1 combines with J gene TRBJ2-1; D is unresolved. This CDR3 has 15 residues. Trimming left V 2 bases short and J 2 bases short, with 10 bases between. The germline V gene encodes CDR1 MGHRA and CDR2 YSYEKL. The chain's CDR3 is CASSQIRFAYNEQFF. In DNA, the CDR3 is TGCGCCAGCAGCCAAATAAGATTCGCCTACAATGAGCAGTTCTTC.

At least ten counts were recorded for this clonotype. This chain links TRBV6-5 with TRBJ2-1, with D hard to call. Trimming took off 2 bases at V and 6 bases at J, with 11 bases between the two ends. CDR3 length: 14 residues. Germline V lookup: CDR1 MNHEY, CDR2 SVGAGI. The CDR3 reads CASSYAGMGNEQFF. For the CDR3, the DNA is TGTGCCAGCAGTTACGCTGGAATGGGCAATGAGCAGTTCTTC.

The rearrangement uses TRBV11-3 and TRBJ1-1, with a possible D match to TRBD1 (6 bases). CDR1 SGHNT and CDR2 YENEEA come from the germline V gene. Between the trimmed V and J ends, which lost 5 bases and 5 bases, there was a span of 15 bases. The CDR3 runs to 14 residues. The CDR3 sequence is CASSGMRGRTEAFF. The DNA of the CDR3 is TGTGCCAGCAGCGGGATGAGGGGGAGGACTGAAGCTTTCTTT.

This clonotype was seen more than once but under ten times. The chain employs TRBV20-1 and TRBJ2-3, with D hard to call. This CDR3 is 14 amino acids long. CDR1 and CDR2 (germline): DFQATT, SNEGSKA (reference sequence). Trimming took off 5 bases at V and 3 bases at J, with 15 bases between the two ends. In DNA form, the CDR3 reads TGCAGTGCTGGATCTCGGGTAGTTACAGATACGCAGTATTTT. Protein sequence: CSAGSRVVTDTQYF.

This clonotype has only a few counts. The chain is built from TRBV19 and TRBJ1-1; no firm D call. The CDR3 is 13 residues long. V was pared by 5 bases and J by 0 bases, with 7 bases between. Germline CDR1 is LNHDA and CDR2 is SQIVND (reference sequence). The CDR3 nucleotides read TGTGCCAGTAGTTGGGAGTTGAACACTGAAGCTTTCTTT. Translating it yields CASSWELNTEAFF.

This clonotype occurred many times. The J gene is TRBJ1-1, the V gene TRBV12-3 or TRBV12-4, with D perhaps TRBD1 (5 bases). The CDR3 spans 17 residues. V lost 5 bases, J lost 0 bases, and 19 bases lay in between. The CDR3 region is CASSPRGAYFMNTEAFF. The CDR3 DNA reads as TGTGCCAGCAGTCCTCGCGGGGCCTACTTTATGAACACTGAAGCTTTCTTT.

DNA of the CDR3: TGTGCCTGGGCCCGGGGGGGGGCGGGCTACACCTTC. Translating gives CAWARGGAGYTF. The chain couples TRBV30 to TRBJ1-2; perhaps TRBD1 as D (6 bases). Germline lookup yields CDR1 GTSNPN and CDR2 SVGIG (reference sequence). V gave up 5 bases and J gave up 8 bases, with 15 bases separating them. The CDR3 length is 12 residues.

The rearrangement uses TRBV24-1 and TRBJ2-7, with D tentatively TRBD1 or TRBD2 (5 bases each). V was cut by 2 bases and J by 0 bases, with 7 bases left in between. Germline-derived CDR1 and CDR2 are KGHDR and SFDVKD. There are 14 residues in the CDR3. CDR3 loop: CATSDSGPSYEQYF. The CDR3 bases are TGTGCCACCAGTGATTCGGGACCCTCCTACGAGCAGTACTTC.